A single sample is the source of the 20 T cell receptor beta chains below, sequenced in a study of early T cells in non-severe SARS-CoV-2 infection. TCRdb reanalysed the 5' RACE reads using MiXCR and keeps one entry per CDR3 protein. Of 65,000 to 75,000 distinct CDR3 sequences listed, around 10% are singletons. Sequenced: whole blood. These receptors all come from an adult who was a healthcare worker with PCR-confirmed SARS-CoV-2 infection or an uninfected control (not recorded which).

To note about this clonotype: One base away lies a much larger clone, so this may be a sequencing read error. The rearrangement uses TRBV18 and TRBJ2-1, with D uncertain. Per the germline V gene, CDR1 is KGHSH and CDR2 is LQKENI. The CDR3 covers 14 residues. CDR3 protein: CASPPPSLDNEQFF. CDR3 DNA sequence: TGTGCCAGCCCACCACCGAGCCTCGACAATGAGCAGTTCTTC.

The CDR3 nucleotides are TGCGCCAGCAGCCAAGTACGCGGGAGGGCCACCGGGGAGCTGTTTTTT. Protein sequence: CASSQVRGRATGELFF. The chain combines TRBV4-1 with TRBJ2-2, with TRBD2 matching 9 bases. V lost 1 base and J lost 4; bases outside the gene matches: 4. The CDR3 totals 16 residues. The germline CDR1 and CDR2 sequences are MGHRA and YSYEKL.

This clonotype was seen a few times. The chain employs TRBV11-2 and TRBJ2-3; the D is unclear. Deletions cut 3 bases from V and 4 bases from J, with 14 bases between. Germline values: CDR1 SGHAT, CDR2 FQNNGV. The CDR3 extends over 15 amino acids. CDR3 sequence: CASSFMLGAPDTQYF. CDR3 nucleotides: TGTGCCAGCAGCTTTATGCTAGGAGCCCCAGATACGCAGTATTTT.

This clonotype was observed at least ten times. The rearrangement links TRBV6-5 to TRBJ2-3; the match to TRBD2 covers 9 bases. After removal of 5 bases from V and 11 bases from J, the junction contained 11 bases not matched to a gene. CDR3 size: 14 residues. Germline V CDR1 and CDR2: MNHEY, SVGAGI. In nucleotides, the CDR3 is TGTGCCAGCAGTCGACTAGCGGAGTCCTATAAGCAGTATTTT. It specifies CASSRLAESYKQYF.

This clonotype has more than one count but fewer than ten. The rearrangement links TRBV29-1 to TRBJ2-4, with 9 bases matching TRBD1. With 7 bases clipped from V and 4 bases from J, the junction kept 8 bases outside the gene matches. CDR1 is SQVTM and CDR2 is ANQGSEA in the germline V gene. The CDR3 consists of 14 residues. CDR3: CSARAGTGKNIQYF. The CDR3 region has the DNA TGCAGCGCTAGGGCCGGGACAGGGAAAAACATTCAGTACTTC.

By its share, this clonotype is medium-sized. The V gene is TRBV18, the J gene TRBJ2-5; D not certain. The germline CDR1 and CDR2 sequences are KGHSH and LQKENI. The CDR3 spans 12 residues. Trimming stripped 4 bases from V and 0 bases from J, with 3 bases between. The CDR3 DNA sequence: TGTGCCAGCTCACTTTACCAAGAGACCCAGTACTTC. Protein: CASSLYQETQYF.

This clonotype showed up just a few times. V usage is TRBV12-3 or TRBV12-4 and J usage is TRBJ2-7; D uncertain. The CDR3 is made up of 12 amino acids. Trimming took 2 bases from V and 5 from J, leaving 7 bases between them. The CDR3 reads CASSLRWNEQYF. The CDR3 coding sequence is TGTGCCAGCAGTTTAAGATGGAACGAGCAGTACTTC.

The sample holds a few counts of this clonotype. This rearrangement joins TRBV20-1 to TRBJ2-7; no firm D call. CDR1 and CDR2 (germline): DFQATT, SNEGSKA (reference sequence). Trimming took 3 bases from V and 12 from J, leaving 21 bases between them. CDR3 length: 13 amino acids. The DNA for the CDR3 is TGCAGTGCTAGCCCCGACGCGGCCGGAAAGTTGTACTTC. This translates into CSASPDAAGKLYF.

This sequence joins TRBV19 and TRBJ2-1; D is perhaps TRBD2 (6 bases). The CDR3 covers 16 residues. V gave up 5 bases and J gave up 7 bases, with 21 bases separating them. Per germline, CDR1 LNHDA and CDR2 SQIVND (reference sequence). The CDR3 DNA sequence: TGTGCCAGTAGTCACGCCGCCGCGACTAGATTAAATGAGCAGTTCTTC. Protein sequence: CASSHAAATRLNEQFF.

J is TRBJ2-3 and V is TRBV20-1; TRBD2 agrees at 10 bases. The CDR3 consists of 15 residues. Germline assignment: CDR1 DFQATT and CDR2 SNEGSKA (reference sequence). Trimming at V came to 4 bases and at J to 4 bases, leaving 8 bases not matched to a gene. CDR3 loop: CSATKLAGRSDTQYF. CDR3 coding DNA: TGCAGTGCTACCAAACTAGCGGGGAGATCAGATACGCAGTATTTT.

This clonotype was recorded at least ten times. The chain links TRBV10-3 to TRBJ2-2, with D unresolved. CDR3 length: 16 residues. Germline CDR1 reads ENHRY; CDR2 reads SYGVKD. V dropped 3 bases and J dropped 5 bases, with 16 bases sitting between them. CDR3 region: CAISDPRKQSTGELFF. The CDR3 region has the DNA TGTGCCATCAGTGACCCACGAAAGCAGAGTACCGGGGAGCTGTTTTTT.

This clonotype was observed many times. The J gene is TRBJ2-3, the V gene TRBV12-3 or TRBV12-4, with D possibly matching TRBD2 (5 bases). CDR3 size: 13 residues. V lost 7 bases to trimming and J lost 5 bases, with 13 bases between them. CDR3 amino acids: CASIHGGIDTQYF. CDR3 nucleotides: TGTGCCAGCATCCATGGAGGTATAGATACGCAGTATTTT.

The rearrangement joins TRBV20-1 to TRBJ2-5, with D perhaps matching TRBD1 or TRBD2 (5 bases each). The CDR3 contains 15 residues. Germline CDR1 and CDR2: DFQATT and SNEGSKA (reference sequence). V shed 6 bases and J shed 5 bases, with 22 bases lying between them. CDR3 DNA sequence: TGCAGTGCCGACGAGGGTGGCCAGCCAGGGGAGACCCAGTACTTC. This codes for CSADEGGQPGETQYF.

In its sample, this clonotype was seen a few times. This sequence joins TRBV20-1 and TRBJ1-5; the D is unclear. Trimming removed 3 bases from V and 0 bases from J, with 6 bases in between. The CDR3 loop spans 13 amino acids. Germline V CDR1 and CDR2: DFQATT, SNEGSKA (reference sequence). The chain's CDR3 is CSARMGSNQPQHF. The CDR3, as DNA: TGCAGTGCTAGGATGGGTAGCAATCAGCCCCAGCATTTT.

The table lists this clonotype with a few counts. V gene TRBV7-9 combines with J gene TRBJ2-1, with no clear D. Germline assignment: CDR1 SEHNR and CDR2 FQNEAQ (reference sequence). Between the trimmed V and J ends, which lost 5 bases and 8 bases, there was a span of 16 bases. The CDR3 is 14 amino acids. The CDR3 sequence is CASSRSTGVDEQFF. CDR3 DNA: TGTGCCAGCAGCCGCAGTACTGGCGTCGATGAGCAGTTCTTC. The whole variable domain, filled in from reference TRBV7-9 and TRBJ2-1, reads DTGVSQNPRHKITKRGQNVTFRCDPISEHNRLYWYRQTLGQGPEFLTYFQNEAQLEKSRLLSDRFSAERPKGSFSTLEIQRTEQGDSAMYLCASSRSTGVDEQFFGPGTRLTVL.

Many counts were recorded for this clonotype. The genes are TRBV13 and TRBJ2-7; D is tentatively TRBD1 or TRBD2 (6 bases each). V was cut by 6 bases and J by 1 base, with 13 bases left in between. CDR1 is PRHDT, CDR2 FYEKMQ, per germline (reference sequence). This CDR3 comprises 14 residues. CDR3 in DNA: TGTGCCAGCAGGGAGGGGGGCTCGTCCTACGAGCAGTACTTC. Its protein product is CASREGGSSYEQYF.

There are a few counts of this clonotype. The CDR3: CASSPQPGAEKLFF. The DNA for the CDR3 is TGCGCCAGCAGCCCCCAACCGGGGGCTGAAAAACTGTTTTTT. V usage is TRBV5-1 and J usage is TRBJ1-4; tentative D call: TRBD1 (6 bases). CDR3 length equals 14 residues. CDR1 is SGHRS and CDR2 is YFSETQ in the germline V gene. V was cut by 4 bases and J by 7 bases, with 14 bases left in between.

The CDR3 protein is CASSVSGSYLAKNIQYF. Here the CDR3 DNA reads TGTGCCAGCAGCGTATCCGGGAGCTATCTAGCCAAAAACATTCAGTACTTC. J is TRBJ2-4 and V is TRBV9; maybe TRBD2 (6 bases). CDR1 and CDR2 from the germline V gene are SGDLS and YYNGEE. Between the trimmed V and J ends, which lost 1 base and 0 bases, there was a span of 14 bases. The CDR3 is made up of 17 amino acids.

With regard to this clonotype: Relative to the germline gene, one junction end is altered; a read error may explain this. The chain uses TRBV5-1 and TRBJ1-4; TRBD1 matches 7 bases. Germline CDR1 reads SGHRS; CDR2 reads YFSETQ. The CDR3 spans 15 residues. The CDR3 bases are TGCGCCAGCAGCTCGACAGGGAGGTTGGATGAAAAACTGTTATTT. Translating gives CASSSTGRLDEKLLF.

In its sample, this clonotype was seen many times. The V call is TRBV5-1, the J call TRBJ2-7; D remains unclear. Trimming stripped 4 bases from V and 0 bases from J, with 14 bases between. This CDR3 region has 15 residues. Germline values: CDR1 SGHRS, CDR2 YFSETQ. In DNA form, the CDR3 reads TGCGCCAGCAGCCCTGGTACAGCGAGCTCCTACGAGCAGTACTTC. Translation gives CASSPGTASSYEQYF.